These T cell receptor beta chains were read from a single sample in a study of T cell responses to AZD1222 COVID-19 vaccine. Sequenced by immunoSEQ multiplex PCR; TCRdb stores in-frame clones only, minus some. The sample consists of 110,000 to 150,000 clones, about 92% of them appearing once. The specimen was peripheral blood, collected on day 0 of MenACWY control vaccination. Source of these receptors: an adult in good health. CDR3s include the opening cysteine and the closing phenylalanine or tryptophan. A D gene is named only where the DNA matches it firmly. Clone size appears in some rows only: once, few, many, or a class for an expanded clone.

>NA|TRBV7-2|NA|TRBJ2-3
TGTGCCAGCAGCTTATCCCCCGAATATACGCAGTATTTT
CASSLSPEYTQYF
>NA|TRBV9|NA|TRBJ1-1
TGTGCCAGCAGCGCCGGGACCCCCGGCGACACTGAAGCTTTCTTT
CASSAGTPGDTEAFF
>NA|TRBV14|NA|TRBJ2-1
TGTGCCAGCAGCCAGATAGCGGAGGGGGGGGCCAATGAGCAGTTCTTC
CASSQIAEGGANEQFF
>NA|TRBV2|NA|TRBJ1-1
TGTGCCAGCAGCGTCGTGGGGCCGAACACTGAAGCTTTCTTT
CASSVVGPNTEAFF
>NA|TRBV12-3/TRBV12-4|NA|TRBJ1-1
TGTGCCAGCAGTTTTTCGCCGGGAACCGAAGCTTTCTTT
CASSFSPGTEAFF
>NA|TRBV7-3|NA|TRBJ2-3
TGTGCCAGCAGCTTAAGCTTGCTGACAGATACGCAGTATTTT
CASSLSLLTDTQYF
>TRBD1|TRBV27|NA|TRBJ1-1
TGTGCCAGCAGACCTGCAGGGGGGACTGAAGCTTTCTTT
CASRPAGGTEAFF
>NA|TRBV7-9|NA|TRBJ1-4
TGTGCCAGCGGAGGGGGAACGGAGGCAACTAATGAAAAACTGTTTTTT
CASGGGTEATNEKLFF
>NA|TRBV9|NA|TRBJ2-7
TGTGCCAGCACCCGGGCCTCCTACGAGCAGTACTTC
CASTRASYEQYF
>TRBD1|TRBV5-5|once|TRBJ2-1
TGTGCCAGCAGCTTGGGAGGGACAGGGAACAATGAGCAGTTCTTC
CASSLGGTGNNEQFF
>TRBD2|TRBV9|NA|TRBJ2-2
TGTGCCAGCAGCTCAGGGACTAGCGGGAAGGGCCCCGGGGAGCTGTTTTTT
CASSSGTSGKGPGELFF
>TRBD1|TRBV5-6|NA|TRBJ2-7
TGTGCCAGCAGCCCACTCCGGACAGGAGAGTACGAGCAGTACTTC
CASSPLRTGEYEQYF
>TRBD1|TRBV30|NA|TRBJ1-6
TGTGCCTGGAGCCTGCTCCGGGACAGGGATTCACCCCTCCACTTT
CAWSLLRDRDSPLHF
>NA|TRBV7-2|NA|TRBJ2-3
TGTGCCAGCAGCTTGACCCGGGGAGATACGCAGTATTTT
CASSLTRGDTQYF
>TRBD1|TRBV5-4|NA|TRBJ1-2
TGTGCCAGCAGCTTGGCGGGACAGTTATATGGCTACACCTTC
CASSLAGQLYGYTF
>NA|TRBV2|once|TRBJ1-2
TGTGCCAGCAGTGAAACGGCGGCCCGGGGGGGTGGCTACACCTTC
CASSETAARGGGYTF
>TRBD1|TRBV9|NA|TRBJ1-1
TGTGCCAGCAGCGTAGGGGACAGCTGGGGGCGACTTGAAGCTTTCTTT
CASSVGDSWGRLEAFF
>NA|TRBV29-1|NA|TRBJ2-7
TGCAGCGTTGAGGAGGGTCACGAGCAGTACTTC
CSVEEGHEQYF
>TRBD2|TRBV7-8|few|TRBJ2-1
TGTGCCAGCAGCTTGCTAGCGGGGGAGAACAATGAGCAGTTCTTC
CASSLLAGENNEQFF
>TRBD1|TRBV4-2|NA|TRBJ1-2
TGTGCCAGCAGCTACAGGACAGGGGGCATTTCCTATGGCTACACCTTC
CASSYRTGGISYGYTF
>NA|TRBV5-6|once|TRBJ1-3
TGTGCCAGCAGCTTGGCCTGGCAGGGTCCCTTTAACTCTGGAAACACCATATATTTT
CASSLAWQGPFNSGNTIYF
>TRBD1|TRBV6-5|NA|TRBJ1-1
TGTGCCAGCAGTTTTCTAACAGGGGCCATAGGGACTTTCTTT
CASSFLTGAIGTFF
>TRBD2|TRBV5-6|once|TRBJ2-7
TGTGCCAGCAGCTTGGGACTAGCGGGGCCCTACGAGCAGTACTTC
CASSLGLAGPYEQYF
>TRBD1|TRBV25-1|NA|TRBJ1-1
TGTGCCAGCAGGACCTCAGGGGGCTATTCGTGGGCTTTCTTT
CASRTSGGYSWAFF
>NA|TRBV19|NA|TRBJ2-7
TGTGCCAGTAGTGGAAGGGACGGAGCCTACGAGCAGTACTTC
CASSGRDGAYEQYF
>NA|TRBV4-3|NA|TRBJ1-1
TGCGCCAGCAGCCAAGATTACAGGGTGACTGAAGCTTTCTTT
CASSQDYRVTEAFF
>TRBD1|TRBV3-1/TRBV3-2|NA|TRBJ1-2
TGTGCCAGCAGCCAAGAGGACAGGGGCTTAGGGGGCTACACCTTC
CASSQEDRGLGGYTF